The clone carrying this T cell receptor beta chain is medium-sized. What it recognizes is unknown. CDR3 size: 15 residues. Germline V gives CDR1 MDHEN, CDR2 SYDVKM. Treatment defined: randomized to nivolumab then ipilimumab (arm A) or the reverse (arm B). DNA-damaging chemotherapy had not been given to any patient beforehand. This sample was included in a study of sequential checkpoint blockade in melanoma. Turning to the study itself: TCRβ was sequenced from DNA of some 89 pretreatment tumors. Matched biopsies came pretreatment and at week 13 for 20 to 25 patients.

TCRdb keeps only in-frame clones here, not all; method: immunoSEQ multiplex PCR. The data contain 6,000 or so clones, about 21% of them singletons. Notes on the study in general: About 30 times likelier clinical benefit followed increased tumor T-cell fraction and clonality.

The source is a human donor with melanoma. The chain links TRBV28 to TRBJ2-1, with TRBD2 identical over 10 bases. The starting material was tumor tissue (inferred from file names), obtained from a patient given nivolumab and ipilimumab in sequence. The CDR3 DNA reads TGTGCATGCGCCCCTAGCGGGAGCTCCTACAATGAGCAGTTCTTC. Translation: CACAPSGSSYNEQFF.